This T cell receptor beta chain appears in the sequencing data of a study of radiation and T cells in renal cell carcinoma. Clones were read by immunoSEQ multiplex PCR, and TCRdb kept only the in-frame ones, dropping some. This sample has about 22,000 clones, with approximately 80% found just once. About this clone: Its antigen remains unknown.

J gave up 4 bases and V 2 bases, and 10 bases lay outside the gene matches. The CDR3 is 18 amino acids. Germline-derived CDR1 and CDR2 are GTSNPN and SVGIG (reference sequence). Documented time point: baseline pretreatment blood. The sample's treatment: 15 Gy SBRT to primary tumor, nephrectomy 4 weeks later. Blood was sampled at baseline, 2 weeks and 4 weeks after SBRT. This renal cell carcinoma was of the clear cell type. Whole-study results and caveats: Top tumor clonotypes rose in blood 2 weeks post-radiation, then contracted. Without pretreatment biopsies, baseline tumor clonotype presence was undetermined.

The sequence was obtained from a man in his sixties with renal cell carcinoma. The rearrangement links TRBV30 to TRBJ1-6, with 11 positions matching TRBD1. The material sequenced was blood, taken from a patient whose treatment included radiotherapy and nephrectomy. CDR3 DNA: TGTGCCTGGAGTTCCGGGACAGGGGGTTCCTTATATAATTCACCCCTCCACTTT. Protein sequence: CAWSSGTGGSLYNSPLHF.